This T cell receptor (beta chain) is from a study of beta chain features in type 1 diabetes. Overall study: The patient and healthy donor groups were comparable for age, gender and cell yields.

The whole isolated RNA underwent reverse transcription, so sequencing captured expressed TCRB transcripts. Clones were read by immunoSEQ multiplex PCR, and TCRdb kept only the in-frame ones, dropping some. The sample contains fewer than 150,000 clones, 6.9% of which appear only once. Sequencing used central memory CD4+ T cells from blood. The sequence was obtained from a woman aged 25 to 39 in good health.

The CDR3 loop is CASSLRSAGVRGGELFF. In nucleotides, the CDR3 is TGTGCCAGCAGCTTACGTTCGGCGGGAGTGCGTGGCGGGGAGCTGTTTTTT. This chain connects TRBV7-3 to TRBJ2-2, with 7 bases that match TRBD2. Germline assignment: CDR1 SGHTA and CDR2 FQGTGA. This CDR3 is built from 17 residues. V shed 2 bases, J shed 7 bases, and the junction held 13 bases outside the gene matches. The complete variable domain, with remaining parts taken from reference TRBV7-3 and TRBJ2-2, reads GAGVSQTPSNKVTEKGKYVELRCDPISGHTALYWYRQSLGQGPEFLIYFQGTGAADDSGLPNDRFFAVRPEGSVSTLKIQRTERGDSAVYLCASSLRSAGVRGGELFFGEGSRLTVL.